This entry is about one T cell receptor (beta chain). No antigen is known for it. Through a sample-barcoded 5' primer and a J-beta primer mix, a second PCR was run for 7 to 11 cycles. TCRdb ran MiXCR on the 5' RACE reads and lists one entry per CDR3 protein. This table has 700,000 to 850,000 distinct CDR3 sequences, roughly 34% appearing once. The data derive from a study of blood T cells in healthy people across ages. From germline, CDR1 is SGHDT and CDR2 YYEEEE. V was shortened by 4 bases and J by 2 bases, with 15 bases between the two germline ends. The CDR3 is 15 amino acids. Study conclusions and caveats: Age showed a roughly linear inverse relationship with TCR beta diversity per million T cells.

The clonotype was recovered from a man between 18 and 35 years old in good health. The source material was blood. The rearrangement joins TRBV5-6 to TRBJ2-5; D gene ambiguous. In nucleotides, the CDR3 is TGTGCCAGCAGCGCGACGATCAGTAGTCAAGAGACCCAGTACTTC. Translating gives CASSATISSQETQYF.